This T cell receptor (beta chain) was identified in a study of shared clonotypes between healthy human individuals. Study conclusions and caveats: Sequencing depth was predicted to influence how clonotypes are shared among donors. What rarefaction showed was incomplete sorted-subset sequencing despite large depth. Larger estimated richness was generally recorded for naive subsets relative to memory subsets.

In the case of this clone: What it recognizes is unknown. The junction and the germline gene differ at one end; a read error may be behind it.

Sorted-subset replicate PCR reactions were performed with about 200 ng DNA, corresponding to roughly 27,000 T cell genomes. TCRdb keeps only in-frame clones here, not all; method: immunoSEQ multiplex PCR. The sample records around 1.9 million clones, 90% to 95% being singletons. CD45RO-negative cells were positively selected for CCR7, leaving out terminally differentiated effector memory CD45RA+ cells. There are 13 residues in the CDR3. In germline, CDR1 is SQVTM, CDR2 ANQGSEA. The gene calls are TRBV29-1 and TRBJ2-7, with 9 positions matching TRBD2. Sequencing was carried out using naive CD8+ T cells from PBMCs. The TCR originated in a man aged 18 to 30 in good health. Some clones in this sample may be carry-over from other donors' samples. The CDR3 protein is CSADSGGSYEQCF. The CDR3 DNA reads TGCAGCGCCGATAGCGGGGGCTCCTACGAGCAGTGCTTC.